What follows are 8 T cell receptor beta chains derived from one specimen sequenced in a study of CD8 T cells in Susac syndrome (dated by TCRdb to the late 2010s). Libraries were prepared through the immunoSEQ multiplex PCR assay. RNA was extracted using the RNeasy kit, and about 0.5 to 1 ug of the RNA was reverse transcribed with random hexamers. TCRdb reworked the public reads: Q25 trimming with fastp, MiXCR clone assembly, productive beta chains retained. All rows with the same CDR3 protein become a single entry with the most common DNA and genes. This sample holds 160,000 or so distinct CDR3 sequences; 95% were observed only once. The top ten clones comprise roughly 0.16% of the sample. The sample taken for sequencing was CD8+ T cells from PBMCs. Every receptor here comes from a human donor with multiple sclerosis.

The CDR3 spells CASSKHGGDQETQYF. The DNA for the CDR3 is TGTGCCAGCAGCAAACATGGTGGGGACCAAGAGACCCAGTACTTC. V and J are TRBV9 and TRBJ2-5, with D unresolved. This CDR3 has 15 residues. CDR1 is SGDLS and CDR2 is YYNGEE in the germline V gene. V lost 4 bases, J lost 0 bases, and 13 bases lay in between.

This chain connects TRBV6-5 to TRBJ2-1; TRBD1 agrees at 7 bases. CDR1 is MNHEY and CDR2 is SVGAGI in the germline V gene. The V gene end was trimmed by 2 bases and the J gene end by 0 bases; junction bases not matched to a gene: 1. This CDR3 has 15 residues. The CDR3, as DNA: TGTGCCAGCAGTTACAGGACAGGCTCCTACAATGAGCAGTTCTTC. Translating gives CASSYRTGSYNEQFF.

The V gene is TRBV29-1, the J gene TRBJ2-7, with D perhaps assigned TRBD1 or TRBD2 (5 bases each). Trimming took off 5 bases at V and 9 bases at J, with 17 bases between the two ends. There are 12 residues in the CDR3. Germline V gene data show CDR1 as SQVTM and CDR2 as ANQGSEA. For the CDR3, the DNA is TGCAGCGTTCTGGGGGTAACTGTCGGGCAGTACTTC. Protein product: CSVLGVTVGQYF.

This clonotype appeared a single time. The chain employs TRBV15 and TRBJ2-1; possibly TRBD2 for D (5 bases). V was trimmed by 8 bases and J by 0 bases, leaving 14 bases between them. Germline V gives CDR1 LNHNV, CDR2 YYDKDF (reference sequence). The CDR3 runs to 15 residues. CDR3 in amino acids: CATRGGRASYNEQFF. The CDR3, as DNA: TGTGCCACCCGAGGAGGTAGGGCCTCCTACAATGAGCAGTTCTTC.

In this sample, this clonotype turned up once. The rearrangement joins TRBV10-2 to TRBJ2-7; D unclear. The CDR3 is 13 amino acids. Trimming cost V 0 bases and J 3 bases, with 6 bases left between them. Germline CDR1 WSHSY, CDR2 SAAADI. The chain's CDR3 is CASSESGGYEQYF. CDR3 nucleotide sequence: TGCGCCAGCAGTGAGTCAGGTGGCTACGAGCAGTACTTC.

This chain uses TRBV27 with TRBJ2-5; D tentatively reads TRBD1 or TRBD2 (6 bases each). Trimming took off 5 bases at V and 5 bases at J, with 15 bases between the two ends. The CDR3 contains 14 residues. Germline V CDR1 and CDR2: MNHEY, SMNVEV (reference sequence). The CDR3, as DNA: TGTGCCAGCAGTATCCTAAGGGGGGACGAGACCCAGTACTTC. Translating it yields CASSILRGDETQYF.

V gene TRBV5-6 combines with J gene TRBJ2-6; no clear D. Per the germline V gene, CDR1 is SGHDT and CDR2 is YYEEEE. The CDR3 has 15 residues. The germline V and J ends were trimmed by 0 bases and 1 base, with 5 bases remaining between them. In nucleotides, the CDR3 is TGTGCCAGCAGCTTGGTATGGTCTGGGGCCAACGTCCTGACTTTC. Protein product: CASSLVWSGANVLTF.

The chain links TRBV6-1 to TRBJ1-5; 7 nucleotides line up with TRBD1. Losses at the gene ends were 1 base for V and 0 bases for J; bases not matched to a gene: 3. The germline CDR1 and CDR2 sequences are MNHNS and SASEGT. The CDR3 totals 16 residues. CDR3 nucleotides: TGTGCCAGCAGTGAAGGGACAGGATATAGCAATCAGCCCCAGCATTTT. Amino acid sequence: CASSEGTGYSNQPQHF.